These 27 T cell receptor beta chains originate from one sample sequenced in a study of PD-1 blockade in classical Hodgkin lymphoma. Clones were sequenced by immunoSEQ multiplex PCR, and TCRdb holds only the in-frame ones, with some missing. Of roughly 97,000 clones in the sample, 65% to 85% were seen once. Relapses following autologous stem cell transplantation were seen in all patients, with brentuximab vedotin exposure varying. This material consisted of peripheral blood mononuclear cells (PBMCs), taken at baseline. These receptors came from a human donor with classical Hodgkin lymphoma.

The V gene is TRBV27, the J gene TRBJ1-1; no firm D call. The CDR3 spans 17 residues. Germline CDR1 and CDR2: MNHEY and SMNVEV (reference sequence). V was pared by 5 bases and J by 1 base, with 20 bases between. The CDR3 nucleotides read TGTGCCAGCAGTCGGCCCCAAAACAGTGCTGCGAACACTGAAGCTTTCTTT. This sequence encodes CASSRPQNSAANTEAFF.

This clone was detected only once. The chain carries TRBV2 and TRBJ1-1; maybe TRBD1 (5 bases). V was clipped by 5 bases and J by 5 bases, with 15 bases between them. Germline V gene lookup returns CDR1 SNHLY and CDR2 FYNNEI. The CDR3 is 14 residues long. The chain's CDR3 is CASSQEEGSTEAFF. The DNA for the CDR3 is TGTGCCAGCAGTCAAGAGGAGGGGTCGACTGAAGCTTTCTTT. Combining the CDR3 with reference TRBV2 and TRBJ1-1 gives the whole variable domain EPEVTQTPSHQVTQMGQEVILRCVPISNHLYFYWYRQILGQKVEFLVSFYNNEISEKSEIFDDQFSVERPDGSNFTLKIRSTKLEDSAMYFCASSQEEGSTEAFFGQGTRLTVV.

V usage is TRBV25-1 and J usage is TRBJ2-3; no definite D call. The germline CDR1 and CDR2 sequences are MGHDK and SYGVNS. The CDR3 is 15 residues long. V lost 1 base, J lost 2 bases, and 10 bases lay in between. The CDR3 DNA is TGTGCCAGCAGTGAATTTACCGGGTACACAGATACGCAGTATTTT. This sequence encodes CASSEFTGYTDTQYF.

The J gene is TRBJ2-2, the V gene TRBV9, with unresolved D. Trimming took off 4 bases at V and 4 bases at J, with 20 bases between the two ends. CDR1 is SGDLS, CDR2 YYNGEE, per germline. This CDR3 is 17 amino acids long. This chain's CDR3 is CASSISTDPRGTGELFF. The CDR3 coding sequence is TGTGCCAGCAGCATTTCGACGGATCCGCGAGGCACCGGGGAGCTGTTTTTT.

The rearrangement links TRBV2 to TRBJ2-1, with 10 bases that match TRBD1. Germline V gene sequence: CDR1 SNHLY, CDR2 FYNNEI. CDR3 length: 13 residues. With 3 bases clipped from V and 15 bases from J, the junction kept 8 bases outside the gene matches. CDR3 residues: CASSEFVWDRGFF. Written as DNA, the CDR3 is TGTGCCAGCAGTGAGTTTGTATGGGACAGGGGGTTCTTC.

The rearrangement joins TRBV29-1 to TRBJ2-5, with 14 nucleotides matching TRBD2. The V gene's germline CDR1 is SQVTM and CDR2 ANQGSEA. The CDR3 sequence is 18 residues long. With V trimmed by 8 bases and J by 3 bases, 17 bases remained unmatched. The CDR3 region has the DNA TGCAGCCCACGGTCGGGGACTAGCGGGAGCGGCTGTGAAGAGACCCAGTACTTC. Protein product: CSPRSGTSGSGCEETQYF. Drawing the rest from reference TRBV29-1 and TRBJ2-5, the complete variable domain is SAVISQKPSRDICQRGTSLTIQCQVDSQVTMMFWYRQQPGQSLTLIATANQGSEATYESGFVIDKFPISRPNLTFSTLTVSNMSPEDSSIYLCSPRSGTSGSGCEETQYFGPGTRLLVL.

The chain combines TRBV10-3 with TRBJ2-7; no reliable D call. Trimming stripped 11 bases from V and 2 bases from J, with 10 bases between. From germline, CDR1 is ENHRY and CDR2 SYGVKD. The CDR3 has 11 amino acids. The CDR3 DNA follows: TGTGCCGCCGCTACAGCCTACGAGCAGTACTTC. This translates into CAAATAYEQYF.

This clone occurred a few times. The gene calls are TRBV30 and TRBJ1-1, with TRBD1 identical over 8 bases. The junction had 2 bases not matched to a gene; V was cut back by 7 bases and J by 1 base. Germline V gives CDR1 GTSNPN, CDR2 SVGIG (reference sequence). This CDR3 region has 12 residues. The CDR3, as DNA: TGTGCCTACGGACAGGGGAACACTGAAGCTTTCTTT. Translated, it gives CAYGQGNTEAFF.

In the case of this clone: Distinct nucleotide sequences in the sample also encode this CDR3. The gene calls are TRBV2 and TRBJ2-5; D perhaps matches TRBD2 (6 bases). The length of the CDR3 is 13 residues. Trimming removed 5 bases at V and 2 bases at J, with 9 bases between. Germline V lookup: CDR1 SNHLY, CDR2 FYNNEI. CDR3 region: CASSRDLQETQYF. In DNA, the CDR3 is TGTGCCAGCAGTCGGGACTTACAAGAGACCCAGTACTTC.

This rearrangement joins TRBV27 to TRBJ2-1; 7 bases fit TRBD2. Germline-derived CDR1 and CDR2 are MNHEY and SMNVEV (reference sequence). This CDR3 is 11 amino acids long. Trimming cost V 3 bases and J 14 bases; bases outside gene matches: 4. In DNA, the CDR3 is TGTGCCAGCAGTTTCGGGAGCGGGGAGTTCTTC. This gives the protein CASSFGSGEFF.

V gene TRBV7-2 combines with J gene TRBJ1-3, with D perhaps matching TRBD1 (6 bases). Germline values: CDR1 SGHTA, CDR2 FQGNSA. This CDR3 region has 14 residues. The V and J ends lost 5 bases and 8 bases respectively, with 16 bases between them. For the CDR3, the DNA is TGTGCCAGCAGCCGGACGGTCGGGGGCGACACCATATATTTT. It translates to CASSRTVGGDTIYF.

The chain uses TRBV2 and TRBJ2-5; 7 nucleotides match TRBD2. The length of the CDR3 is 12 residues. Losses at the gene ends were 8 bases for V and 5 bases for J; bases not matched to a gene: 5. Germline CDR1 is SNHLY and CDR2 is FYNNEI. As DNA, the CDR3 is TGTGCCAGCGATGCGGGAGTGGAGACCCAGTACTTC. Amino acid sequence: CASDAGVETQYF.

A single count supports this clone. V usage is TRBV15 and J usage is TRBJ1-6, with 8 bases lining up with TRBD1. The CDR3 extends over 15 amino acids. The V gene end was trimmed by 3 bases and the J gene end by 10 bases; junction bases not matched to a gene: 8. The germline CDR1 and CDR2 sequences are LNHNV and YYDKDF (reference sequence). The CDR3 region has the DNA TGTGCCACCAGCAGCCTCACAGGGGGTCGGTCACCCCTCCACTTT. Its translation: CATSSLTGGRSPLHF.

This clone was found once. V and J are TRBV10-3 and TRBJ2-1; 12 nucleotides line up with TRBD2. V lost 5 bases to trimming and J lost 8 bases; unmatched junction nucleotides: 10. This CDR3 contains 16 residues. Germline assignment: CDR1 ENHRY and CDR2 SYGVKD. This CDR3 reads CAISKLWTSGVYEQFF. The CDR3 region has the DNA TGTGCCATCAGTAAACTATGGACTAGCGGGGTCTATGAGCAGTTCTTC.

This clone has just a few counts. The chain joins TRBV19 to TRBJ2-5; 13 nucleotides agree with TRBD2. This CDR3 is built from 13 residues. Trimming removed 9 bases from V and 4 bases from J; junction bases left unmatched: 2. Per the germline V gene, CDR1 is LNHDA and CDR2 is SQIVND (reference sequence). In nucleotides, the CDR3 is TGTGCCAGCGGACTAGCGGGAGTAGAGACCCAGTACTTC. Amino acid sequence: CASGLAGVETQYF.

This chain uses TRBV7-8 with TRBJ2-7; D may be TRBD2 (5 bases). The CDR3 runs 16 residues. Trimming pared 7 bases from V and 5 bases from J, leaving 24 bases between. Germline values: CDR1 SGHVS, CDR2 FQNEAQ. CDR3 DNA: TGTGCCAGCATCCGACAACCAGGACTGGGCTTAGACGAGCAGTACTTC. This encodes CASIRQPGLGLDEQYF. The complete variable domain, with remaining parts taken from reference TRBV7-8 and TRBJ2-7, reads GAGVSQSPRYKVAKRGQDVALRCDPISGHVSLFWYQQALGQGPEFLTYFQNEAQLDKSGLPSDRFFAERPEGSVSTLKIQRTQQEDSAVYLCASIRQPGLGLDEQYFGPGTRLTVT.

DNA for the CDR3: TGTGCCACCAGCAGAGTTATTTTGTCGGACTATGGCTACACCTTC. As protein: CATSRVILSDYGYTF. The chain is built from TRBV15 and TRBJ1-2, with D unclear. CDR1 is LNHNV and CDR2 is YYDKDF in the germline V gene (reference sequence). This CDR3 has 15 amino acids. Trimming took off 1 base at V and 3 bases at J, with 12 bases between the two ends.

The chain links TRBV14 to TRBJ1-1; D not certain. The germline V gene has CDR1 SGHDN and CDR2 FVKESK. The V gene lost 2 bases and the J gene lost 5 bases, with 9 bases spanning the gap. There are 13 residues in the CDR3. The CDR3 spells CASSQRWGTEAFF. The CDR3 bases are TGTGCCAGCAGCCAAAGGTGGGGTACTGAAGCTTTCTTT.

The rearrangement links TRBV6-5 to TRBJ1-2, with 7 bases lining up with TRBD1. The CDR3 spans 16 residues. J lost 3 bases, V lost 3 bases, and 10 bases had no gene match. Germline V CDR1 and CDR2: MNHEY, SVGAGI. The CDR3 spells CASSYSPARGDYGYTF. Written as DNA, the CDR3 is TGTGCCAGCAGTTATTCCCCTGCCAGGGGGGACTATGGCTACACCTTC.

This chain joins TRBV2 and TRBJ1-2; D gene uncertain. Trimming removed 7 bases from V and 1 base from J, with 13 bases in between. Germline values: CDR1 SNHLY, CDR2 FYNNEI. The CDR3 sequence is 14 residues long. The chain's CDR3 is CASKRGINNYGYTF. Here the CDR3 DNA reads TGTGCCAGCAAACGAGGTATTAATAACTATGGCTACACCTTC.

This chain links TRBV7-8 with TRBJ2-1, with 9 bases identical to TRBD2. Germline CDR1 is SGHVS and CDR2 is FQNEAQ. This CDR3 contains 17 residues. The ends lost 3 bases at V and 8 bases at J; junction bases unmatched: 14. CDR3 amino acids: CASSLGREGPRLHEQFF. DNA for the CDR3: TGTGCCAGCAGCTTGGGGCGGGAGGGCCCTCGTTTACATGAGCAGTTCTTC.

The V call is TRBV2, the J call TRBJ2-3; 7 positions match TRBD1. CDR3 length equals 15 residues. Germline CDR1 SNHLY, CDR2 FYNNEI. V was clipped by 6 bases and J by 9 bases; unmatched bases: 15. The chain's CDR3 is CASSPTPGQAGTQYF. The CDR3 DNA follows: TGTGCCAGCAGCCCCACTCCAGGACAGGCCGGGACGCAGTATTTT.

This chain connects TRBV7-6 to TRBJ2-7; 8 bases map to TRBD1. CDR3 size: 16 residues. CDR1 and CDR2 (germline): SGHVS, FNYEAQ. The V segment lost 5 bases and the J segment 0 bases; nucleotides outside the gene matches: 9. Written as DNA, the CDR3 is TGTGCCAGCAGCCTCCGGACAGGGTCTAGCTCCTACGAGCAGTACTTC. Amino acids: CASSLRTGSSSYEQYF. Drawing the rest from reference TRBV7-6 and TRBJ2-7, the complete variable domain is GAGVSQSPRYKVTKRGQDVALRCDPISGHVSLYWYRQALGQGPEFLTYFNYEAQQDKSGLPNDRFSAERPEGSISTLTIQRTEQRDSAMYRCASSLRTGSSSYEQYFGPGTRLTVT.

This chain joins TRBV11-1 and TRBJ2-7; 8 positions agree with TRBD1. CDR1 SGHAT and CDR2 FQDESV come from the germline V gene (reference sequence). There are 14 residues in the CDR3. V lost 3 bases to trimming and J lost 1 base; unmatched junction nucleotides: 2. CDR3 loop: CASSFDRGSYEQYF. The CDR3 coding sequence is TGTGCCAGCAGCTTTGACAGGGGATCCTACGAGCAGTACTTC. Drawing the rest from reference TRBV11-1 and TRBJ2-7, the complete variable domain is EAEVAQSPRYKITEKSQAVAFWCDPISGHATLYWYRQILGQGPELLVQFQDESVVDDSQLPKDRFSAERLKGVDSTLKIQPAELGDSAMYLCASSFDRGSYEQYFGPGTRLTVT.

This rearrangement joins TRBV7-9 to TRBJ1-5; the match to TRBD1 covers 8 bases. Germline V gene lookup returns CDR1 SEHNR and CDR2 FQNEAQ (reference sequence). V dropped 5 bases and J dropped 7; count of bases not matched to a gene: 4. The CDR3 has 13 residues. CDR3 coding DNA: TGTGCCAGCAGCGCCGGACAGGGCCAGCCCCAGCATTTT. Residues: CASSAGQGQPQHF.

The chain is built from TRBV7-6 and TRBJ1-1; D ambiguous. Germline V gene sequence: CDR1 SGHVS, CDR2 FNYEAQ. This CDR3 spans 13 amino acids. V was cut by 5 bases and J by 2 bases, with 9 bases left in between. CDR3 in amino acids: CASSPSGNTEAFF. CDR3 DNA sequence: TGTGCCAGCAGCCCCTCGGGAAACACTGAAGCTTTCTTT.

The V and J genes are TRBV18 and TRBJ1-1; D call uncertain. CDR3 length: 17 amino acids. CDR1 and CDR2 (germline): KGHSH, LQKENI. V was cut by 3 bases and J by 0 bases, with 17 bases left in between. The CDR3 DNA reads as TGTGCCAGCTCACCGCTTGGCGGTACCCTAGTGAACACTGAAGCTTTCTTT. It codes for CASSPLGGTLVNTEAFF.